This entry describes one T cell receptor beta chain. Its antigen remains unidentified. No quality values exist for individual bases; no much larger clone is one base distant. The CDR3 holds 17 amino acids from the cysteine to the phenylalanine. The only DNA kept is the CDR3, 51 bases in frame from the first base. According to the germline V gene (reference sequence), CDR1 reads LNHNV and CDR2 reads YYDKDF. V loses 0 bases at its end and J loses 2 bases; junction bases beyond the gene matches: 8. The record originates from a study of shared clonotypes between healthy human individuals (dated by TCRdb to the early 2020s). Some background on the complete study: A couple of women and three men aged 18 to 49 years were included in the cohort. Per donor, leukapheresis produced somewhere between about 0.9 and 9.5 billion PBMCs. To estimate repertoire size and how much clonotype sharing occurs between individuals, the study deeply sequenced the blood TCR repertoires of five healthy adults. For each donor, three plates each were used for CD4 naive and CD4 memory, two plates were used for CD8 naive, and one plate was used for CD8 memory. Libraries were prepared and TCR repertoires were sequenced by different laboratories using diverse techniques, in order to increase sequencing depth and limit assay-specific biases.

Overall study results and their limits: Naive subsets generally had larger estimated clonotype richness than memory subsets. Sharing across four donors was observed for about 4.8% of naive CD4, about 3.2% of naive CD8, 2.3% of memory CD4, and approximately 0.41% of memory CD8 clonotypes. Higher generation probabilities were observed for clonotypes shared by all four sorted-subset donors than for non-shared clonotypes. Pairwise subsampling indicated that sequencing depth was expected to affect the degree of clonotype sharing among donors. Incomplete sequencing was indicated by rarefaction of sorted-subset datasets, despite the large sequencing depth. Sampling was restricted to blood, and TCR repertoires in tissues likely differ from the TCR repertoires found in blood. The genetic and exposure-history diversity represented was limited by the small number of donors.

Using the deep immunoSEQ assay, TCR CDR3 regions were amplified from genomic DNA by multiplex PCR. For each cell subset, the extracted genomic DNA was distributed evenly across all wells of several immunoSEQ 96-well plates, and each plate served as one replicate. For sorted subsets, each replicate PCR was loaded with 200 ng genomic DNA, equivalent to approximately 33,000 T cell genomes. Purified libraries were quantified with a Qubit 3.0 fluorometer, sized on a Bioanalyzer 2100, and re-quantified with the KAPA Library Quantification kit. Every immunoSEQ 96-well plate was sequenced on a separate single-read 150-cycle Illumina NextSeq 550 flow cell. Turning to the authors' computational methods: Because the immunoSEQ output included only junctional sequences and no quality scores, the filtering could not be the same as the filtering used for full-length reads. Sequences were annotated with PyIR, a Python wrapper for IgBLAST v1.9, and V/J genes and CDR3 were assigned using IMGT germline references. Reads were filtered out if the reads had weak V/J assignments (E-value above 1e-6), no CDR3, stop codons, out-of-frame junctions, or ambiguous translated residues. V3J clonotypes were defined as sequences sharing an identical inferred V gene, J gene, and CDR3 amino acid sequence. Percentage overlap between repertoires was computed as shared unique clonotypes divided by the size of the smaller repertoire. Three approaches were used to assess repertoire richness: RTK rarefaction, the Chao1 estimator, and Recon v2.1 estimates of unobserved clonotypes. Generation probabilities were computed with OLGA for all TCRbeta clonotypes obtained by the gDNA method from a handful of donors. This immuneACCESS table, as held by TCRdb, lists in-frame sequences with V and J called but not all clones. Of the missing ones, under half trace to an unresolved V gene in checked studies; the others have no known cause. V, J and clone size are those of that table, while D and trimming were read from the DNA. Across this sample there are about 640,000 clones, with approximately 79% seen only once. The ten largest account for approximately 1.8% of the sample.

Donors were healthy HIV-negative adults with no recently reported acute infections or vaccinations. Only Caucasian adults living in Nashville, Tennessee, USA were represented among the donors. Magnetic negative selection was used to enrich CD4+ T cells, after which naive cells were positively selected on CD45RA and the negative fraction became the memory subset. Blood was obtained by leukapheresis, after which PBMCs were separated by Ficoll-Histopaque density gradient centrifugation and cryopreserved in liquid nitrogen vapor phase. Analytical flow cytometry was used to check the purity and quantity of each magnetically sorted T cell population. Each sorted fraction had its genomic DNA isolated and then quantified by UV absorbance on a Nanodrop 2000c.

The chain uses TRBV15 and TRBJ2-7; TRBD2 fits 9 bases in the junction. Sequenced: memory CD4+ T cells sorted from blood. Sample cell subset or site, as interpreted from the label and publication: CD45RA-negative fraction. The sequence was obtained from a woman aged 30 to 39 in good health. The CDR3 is CATSRDLGVAGAYEQYF. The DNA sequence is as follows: TGTGCCACCAGCAGAGATCTAGGGGTAGCGGGAGCCTACGAGCAGTACTTC.